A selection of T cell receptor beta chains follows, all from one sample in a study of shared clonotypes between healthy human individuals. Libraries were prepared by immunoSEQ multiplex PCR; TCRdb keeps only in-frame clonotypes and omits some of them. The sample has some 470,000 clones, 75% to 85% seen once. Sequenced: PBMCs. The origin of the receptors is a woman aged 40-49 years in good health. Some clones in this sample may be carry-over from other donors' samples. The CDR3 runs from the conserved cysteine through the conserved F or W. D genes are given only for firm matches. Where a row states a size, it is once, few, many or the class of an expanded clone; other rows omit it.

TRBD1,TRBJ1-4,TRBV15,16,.,TGTGCCACCAGCAGAGATGCCGGGACAGGGAGTGAAAAACTGTTTTTT,CATSRDAGTGSEKLFF
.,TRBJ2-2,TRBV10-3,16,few,TGTGCCATCAGGACTGGACATCTCCCGAACACCGGGGAGCTGTTTTTT,CAIRTGHLPNTGELFF
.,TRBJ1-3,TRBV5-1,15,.,TGCGCCAGCAGCAACGACAGGAACTCTGGAAACACCATATATTTT,CASSNDRNSGNTIYF
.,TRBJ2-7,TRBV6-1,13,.,TGTGCCACCCAGAACCGGGGTATCTACGAGCAGTACTTC,CATQNRGIYEQYF
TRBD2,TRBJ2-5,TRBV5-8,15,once,TGTGCCAGCAGCCCCGGGCGGGAGCCCCAAGAGACCCAGTACTTC,CASSPGREPQETQYF
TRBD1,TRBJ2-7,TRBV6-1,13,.,TGTGCCAGCAGTGCACAGGGGGCGGGTGAGCAGTACTTC,CASSAQGAGEQYF
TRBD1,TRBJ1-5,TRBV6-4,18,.,TGTGCCAGCAGCCGCGATTGGTCACAGGGGAATAGCAATCAGCCCCAGCATTTT,CASSRDWSQGNSNQPQHF
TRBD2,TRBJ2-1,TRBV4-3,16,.,TGCGCCAGCAGCCAAGATCGGGGACTAGCGGAGGCCGAGCAGTTCTTC,CASSQDRGLAEAEQFF
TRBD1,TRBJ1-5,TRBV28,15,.,TGTGCCAGCAGTCACCCGACAGGGGGCAATCAGCCCCAGCATTTT,CASSHPTGGNQPQHF
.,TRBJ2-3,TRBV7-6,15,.,TGTGCCAGCAGCTTAGTCCACTCCCCCTCTGGTACGCAGTATTTT,CASSLVHSPSGTQYF
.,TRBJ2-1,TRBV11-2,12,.,TGTGCCAGCAGCCCGCTCCTGGGTGAGCAGTTCTTC,CASSPLLGEQFF
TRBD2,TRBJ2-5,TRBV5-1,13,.,TGCGCCAGCAGCTTCCCAGCGGGAGGGACCCAGTACTTC,CASSFPAGGTQYF
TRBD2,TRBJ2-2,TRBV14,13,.,TGTGCCAGCAGCCGGCGGGGGTCCGGGGAGCTGTTTTTT,CASSRRGSGELFF
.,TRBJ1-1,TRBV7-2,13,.,TGTGCCAGCCTTCGGGGGGCTGGGACTGAAGCTTTCTTT,CASLRGAGTEAFF
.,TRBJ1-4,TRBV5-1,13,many,TGCGCCAGCAGCTTGGGCACTAATGAAAAACTGTTTTTT,CASSLGTNEKLFF
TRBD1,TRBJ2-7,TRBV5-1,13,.,TGCGCCAGCAGCAGGGGACAGGGGGACGAGCAGTACTTC,CASSRGQGDEQYF
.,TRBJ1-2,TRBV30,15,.,TGTGCCTGGAGCGAGGCGCTATCCTACAAGGCTGGCTACACCTTC,CAWSEALSYKAGYTF
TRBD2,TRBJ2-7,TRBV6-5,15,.,TGTGCCAGCAGTTACTCGATAGGGACTAGCGGCGAGCAGTACTTC,CASSYSIGTSGEQYF
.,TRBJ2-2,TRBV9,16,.,TGTGCCAGCAGCCCCTATATGGGTTATTCCACCGGGGAGCTGTTTTTT,CASSPYMGYSTGELFF
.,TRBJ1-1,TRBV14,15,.,TGTGCCAGCAGCCAAGGGGAGGTGACCCACACTGAAGCTTTCTTT,CASSQGEVTHTEAFF
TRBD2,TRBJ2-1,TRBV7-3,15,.,TGTGCCAGCAGCAAAGGAGCGGGAGTAGGTAATGAGCAGTTCTTC,CASSKGAGVGNEQFF
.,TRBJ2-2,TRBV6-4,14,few,TGTGCCAGCAGTGGCGAGGGTGGTACCGGGGAGCTGTTTTTT,CASSGEGGTGELFF
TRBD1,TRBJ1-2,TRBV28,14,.,TGTGCCAGCAGTTCGGGACAGAGTAACTATGGCTACACCTTC,CASSSGQSNYGYTF
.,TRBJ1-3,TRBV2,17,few,TGTGCCAGCAGTGAAGTCGGGCGGGCCTACTCTGGAAACACCATATATTTT,CASSEVGRAYSGNTIYF
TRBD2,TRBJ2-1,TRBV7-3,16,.,TGTGCCAGCAGCTCGGGACTAGCGGGAGGGAGGAATGAGCAGTTCTTC,CASSSGLAGGRNEQFF
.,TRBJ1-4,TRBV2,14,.,TGTGCCAGCAGTGACGGGGGGTGGTCTGAAAAACTGTTTTTT,CASSDGGWSEKLFF
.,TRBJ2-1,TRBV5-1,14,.,TGCGCCAGCAGCTTGGGGGCAGGGAACAATGAGCAGTTCTTC,CASSLGAGNNEQFF
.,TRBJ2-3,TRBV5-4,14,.,TGTGCCAGCAGCTTGTTTAGTGTTCCTGATACGCAGTATTTT,CASSLFSVPDTQYF
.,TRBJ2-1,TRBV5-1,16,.,TGCGCCAGCAGCTTGGACCGACTCGAATCGTACAATGAGCAGTTCTTC,CASSLDRLESYNEQFF
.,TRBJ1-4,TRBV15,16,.,TGTGCCACCAGCAGTCGAGTTGGGCAGGCTAATGAAAAACTGTTTTTT,CATSSRVGQANEKLFF
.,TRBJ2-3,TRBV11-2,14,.,TGTGCCAGCAGCTTAACTAGCCCTACGGGTACGCAGTATTTT,CASSLTSPTGTQYF
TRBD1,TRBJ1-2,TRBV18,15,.,TGTGCCAGCTCACCTTCCGGGACAGCGAATTATGGCTACACCTTC,CASSPSGTANYGYTF
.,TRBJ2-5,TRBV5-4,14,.,TGTGCCAGCAGCTTGGACCCCATCGGGGAGACCCAGTACTTC,CASSLDPIGETQYF
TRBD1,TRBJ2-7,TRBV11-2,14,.,TGTGCCAGCAGCCCGGGACAGGGTTTCCACGAGCAGTACTTC,CASSPGQGFHEQYF
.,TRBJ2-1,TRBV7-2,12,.,TGTGCCAGCAGCTTAGAAGGGGGTGCGGAGTTCTTC,CASSLEGGAEFF
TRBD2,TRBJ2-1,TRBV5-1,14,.,TGCGCCAGCAGAACGAGCGGGAACTACAATGAGCAGTTCTTC,CASRTSGNYNEQFF
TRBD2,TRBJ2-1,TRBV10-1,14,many,TGCGCCAGCAACCCGGGACTAGCGGGAGACGACCAGTTCTTC,CASNPGLAGDDQFF
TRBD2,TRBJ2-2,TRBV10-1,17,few,TGCGCCAGCAGTGAGGCCACTAGCGGAGCGAACACCGGGGAGCTGTTTTTT,CASSEATSGANTGELFF
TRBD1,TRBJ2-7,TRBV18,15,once,TGTGCCAGCTCACCGAGGGGGACAGGGGACTACGAGCAGTACTTC,CASSPRGTGDYEQYF
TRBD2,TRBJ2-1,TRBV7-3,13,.,TGTGCCAGCAGCATGACTAGCGTCGGTGAGCAGTTCTTC,CASSMTSVGEQFF
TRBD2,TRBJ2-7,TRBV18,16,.,TGTGCCAGCTCAGCAGGGACTAGCGGGCTCTCCTACGAGCAGTACTTC,CASSAGTSGLSYEQYF
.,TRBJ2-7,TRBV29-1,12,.,TGCAGCGTTACGGCTCCAGGGGACGAGCAGTACTTC,CSVTAPGDEQYF
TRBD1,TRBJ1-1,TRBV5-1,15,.,TGCGCCAGCAGCCCAGAGGGACAGACAAACACTGAAGCTTTCTTT,CASSPEGQTNTEAFF
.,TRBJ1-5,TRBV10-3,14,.,TGTGCCATCAGTGAGGCGGAACCTAATCAGCCCCAGCATTTT,CAISEAEPNQPQHF
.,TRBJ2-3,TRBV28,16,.,TGTGCCAGCAGTTCCCCTCGGGGCCTAGCCACAGATACGCAGTATTTT,CASSSPRGLATDTQYF
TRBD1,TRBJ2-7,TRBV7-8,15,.,TGTGCCAGCAGCTTAGGGACAGGAATTGCCTACGAGCAGTACTTC,CASSLGTGIAYEQYF
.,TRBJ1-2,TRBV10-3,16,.,TGTGCCATCAGTGGTGGGGGCTTAGGGAAGGGCTATGGCTACACCTTC,CAISGGGLGKGYGYTF
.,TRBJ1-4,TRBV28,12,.,TGTGCCAGCAGTCCCCAAGGGGAAAAACTGTTTTTT,CASSPQGEKLFF
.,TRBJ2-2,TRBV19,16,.,TGTGCCAGTAGTCAAGGGCCAGGGCATGCCACCGGGGAGCTGTTTTTT,CASSQGPGHATGELFF
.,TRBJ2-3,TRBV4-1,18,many,TGCGCCAGCAGCCAAGATCTGGCTCTAGTGAGCACCACAGATACGCAGTATTTT,CASSQDLALVSTTDTQYF